A single sample is the source of the 29 T cell receptor beta chains below, sequenced in a study of shared clonotypes between healthy human individuals. Positively selected for CCR7, the CD45RO-negative cells used as naive CD8 cells excluded terminally differentiated effector memory CD45RA+ cells. This table comes from immunoSEQ multiplex PCR, and its TCRdb copy is limited to in-frame clones, with some not included. In the table there are about 680,000 clones, about 90% of which are singletons. Input material: naive CD8+ T cells sorted from blood. The receptors shown here come from a man aged 25-45 years in good health.

The chain recombines TRBV27 with TRBJ2-1; 11 bases agree with TRBD2. The CDR3 consists of 22 residues. Per germline, CDR1 MNHEY and CDR2 SMNVEV (reference sequence). V was pared by 0 bases and J by 1 base, with 17 bases of the junction left unmatched. CDR3 in DNA: TGTGCCAGCAGTTTATCCATCCAAGAGTTGGGTAGCGGGAGGGAGTCCTACAATGAGCAGTTCTTC. It encodes CASSLSIQELGSGRESYNEQFF.

There are a few counts of this clone. The chain is built from TRBV10-1 and TRBJ2-3, with TRBD2 matching over 7 bases. Per germline, CDR1 WNHNN and CDR2 SYGVQD (reference sequence). The CDR3 sequence is 11 residues long. Trimming at V came to 3 bases and at J to 9 bases, leaving 0 bases not matched to a gene. The CDR3 reads CASSDSGTQYF. CDR3 in DNA: TGCGCCAGCAGTGATAGCGGGACGCAGTATTTT.

The chain is built from TRBV6-5 and TRBJ1-2, with 7 bases matching TRBD1. CDR1 MNHEY and CDR2 SVGAGI come from the germline V gene. The CDR3 sequence is 15 residues long. Trimming took 0 bases from V and 4 from J; bases not matched to a gene: 5. Here the CDR3 reads CASSYSGGGSYGYTF. CDR3 nucleotides: TGTGCCAGCAGTTACTCCGGAGGGGGCAGCTATGGCTACACCTTC.

This clone appeared once. Written as DNA, the CDR3 is TGTGCCAGCAGCCCGAAAAGGTTAACAAGGCTATACGAGCAGTACTTC. The encoded protein is CASSPKRLTRLYEQYF. The chain recombines TRBV27 with TRBJ2-7; D remains unclear. The V end lost 6 bases, the J end lost 4 bases, and 22 bases lay between the germline ends. This CDR3 is built from 16 residues. CDR1 and CDR2 from the germline V gene are MNHEY and SMNVEV (reference sequence).

This clone came up once. The CDR3 loop is CASSLDRQGAWNEQFF. The CDR3 nucleotides read TGTGCCAGCAGCTTAGATAGGCAGGGGGCGTGGAATGAGCAGTTCTTC. This chain uses TRBV7-2 with TRBJ2-1; 8 bases line up with TRBD1. Trimming removed 1 base from V and 7 bases from J; junction bases left unmatched: 9. This CDR3 has 16 amino acids. Germline loops: CDR1 SGHTA, CDR2 FQGNSA. The whole variable domain, filled in from reference TRBV7-2 and TRBJ2-1, reads GAGVSQSPSNKVTEKGKDVELRCDPISGHTALYWYRQSLGQGLEFLIYFQGNSAPDKSGLPSDRFSAERTGGSVSTLTIQRTQQEDSAVYLCASSLDRQGAWNEQFFGPGTRLTVL.

The CDR3 DNA sequence: TGTGCCAGCAGTTCCCCTGGGGGCAAGGCTTCCTACGAGCAGTACTTC. It specifies CASSSPGGKASYEQYF. The chain carries TRBV28 and TRBJ2-7, with D perhaps matching TRBD1 (6 bases). The CDR3 length is 16 residues. Germline V gives CDR1 MDHEN, CDR2 SYDVKM. Trimming left V 4 bases short and J 1 base short, with 17 bases between.

This clone has more than one count but fewer than ten. The V gene is TRBV11-2, the J gene TRBJ2-1, with 16 positions matching TRBD2. After removal of 4 bases from V and 4 bases from J, the junction contained 4 bases not matched to a gene. Germline loops: CDR1 SGHAT, CDR2 FQNNGV. This CDR3 spans 17 amino acids. The CDR3 loop is CASSSGTSGRAYNEQFF. In nucleotides, the CDR3 is TGTGCCAGCAGCTCCGGGACTAGCGGGAGGGCGTACAATGAGCAGTTCTTC.

The V gene is TRBV7-9, the J gene TRBJ2-7, with TRBD2 identical over 14 bases. CDR1 is SEHNR and CDR2 is FQNEAQ in the germline V gene (reference sequence). V shed 7 bases, J shed 2 bases, and the junction held 10 bases outside the gene matches. CDR3 length: 17 amino acids. CDR3 DNA sequence: TGTGCCAGCAATTCGGGACTAGCGGGAGCCGATCCCTACGAGCAGTACTTC. It codes for CASNSGLAGADPYEQYF. Complete variable domain (other parts from reference TRBV7-9 and TRBJ2-7): DTGVSQNPRHKITKRGQNVTFRCDPISEHNRLYWYRQTLGQGPEFLTYFQNEAQLEKSRLLSDRFSAERPKGSFSTLEIQRTEQGDSAMYLCASNSGLAGADPYEQYFGPGTRLTVT.

This clone appeared a few times. CDR3 DNA: TGTGCCAGCAGTAGGACAGGGCGAACCTACGAGCAGTACTTC. This sequence encodes CASSRTGRTYEQYF. V gene TRBV6-5 combines with J gene TRBJ2-7; TRBD1 matches 8 bases. This CDR3 has 14 amino acids. Germline V lookup: CDR1 MNHEY, CDR2 SVGAGI. Trimming took 5 bases from V and 2 from J; bases not matched to a gene: 5.

J is TRBJ2-1 and V is TRBV7-9; 11 bases agree with TRBD2. Germline V gene lookup returns CDR1 SEHNR and CDR2 FQNEAQ (reference sequence). This CDR3 has 17 residues. Losses at the gene ends were 5 bases for V and 1 base for J; bases not matched to a gene: 7. Here the CDR3 reads CASSLGLAGTSYNEQFF. CDR3 sequence (DNA): TGTGCCAGCAGCCTCGGACTAGCGGGTACGTCCTACAATGAGCAGTTCTTC.

This clone showed up just once. This sequence joins TRBV13 and TRBJ2-1; D gene ambiguous. This CDR3 has 15 residues. The V gene's germline CDR1 is PRHDT and CDR2 FYEKMQ (reference sequence). V was trimmed by 4 bases and J by 2 bases, leaving 12 bases between them. The CDR3 protein is CASSSGNLAYNEQFF. CDR3 nucleotide sequence: TGTGCCAGCAGCTCTGGAAACCTAGCCTACAATGAGCAGTTCTTC.

To note about this clone: Other DNA sequences in the same sample also yield this CDR3. The chain is built from TRBV6-6 and TRBJ2-7; D is unclear. Germline CDR1 is MNHNY and CDR2 is SVGAGI (reference sequence). The length of the CDR3 is 13 residues. Between the trimmed V and J ends, which lost 0 bases and 3 bases, there was a span of 6 bases. The CDR3 bases are TGTGCCAGCAGTTACTCGCCGAGCTACGAGCAGTACTTC. It is translated as CASSYSPSYEQYF.

As for this clone: Different DNA sequences within this sample yield the same CDR3. The chain couples TRBV4-1 to TRBJ2-7, with unresolved D. The V gene lost 0 bases and the J gene lost 4 bases, with 7 bases spanning the gap. Germline CDR1 is MGHRA and CDR2 is YSYEKL. CDR3 length equals 13 residues. The CDR3 reads CASSQETGYEQYF. CDR3 coding DNA: TGCGCCAGCAGCCAAGAAACTGGTTACGAGCAGTACTTC.

The chain uses TRBV14 and TRBJ2-2; 7 bases align to TRBD1. The CDR3 loop spans 15 amino acids. CDR1 and CDR2 (germline): SGHDN, FVKESK. V lost 4 bases and J lost 6; bases outside the gene matches: 8. The CDR3 here is CASSPRQGGAGELFF. CDR3 nucleotide sequence: TGTGCCAGCAGCCCCCGACAGGGCGGAGCCGGGGAGCTGTTTTTT.

This clone has a single count. V and J are TRBV9 and TRBJ1-2; TRBD1 is a possible D gene (6 bases). The CDR3 is made up of 15 amino acids. The V gene's germline CDR1 is SGDLS and CDR2 YYNGEE. V lost 2 bases and J 3 bases, leaving 14 bases between the germline ends. The CDR3 loop is CASSVQGTTHYGYTF. Written as DNA, the CDR3 is TGTGCCAGCAGCGTTCAGGGGACTACTCACTATGGCTACACCTTC.

CDR3: CASSQDSRGEQFF. The CDR3 DNA sequence: TGCGCCAGCAGCCAAGATTCGCGGGGTGAGCAGTTCTTC. The chain joins TRBV4-3 to TRBJ2-1; a weak D match, TRBD2 (6 bases). Looked up from germline, CDR1 is LGHNA and CDR2 is YSLEER. With 0 bases removed from V and 9 bases from J, the gap between germline ends came to 9 bases. This CDR3 region has 13 residues.

The rearrangement links TRBV11-2 to TRBJ2-1, with 10 bases matching TRBD1. Germline V gives CDR1 SGHAT, CDR2 FQNNGV. With 5 bases clipped from V and 10 bases from J, the junction kept 2 bases outside the gene matches. The CDR3 is 12 residues long. The CDR3 reads CASSGTGAEQFF. The CDR3, as DNA: TGTGCCAGCAGCGGGACAGGGGCCGAGCAGTTCTTC.

This clone was seen more than once but under ten times. The J gene is TRBJ1-5, the V gene TRBV28; D gene uncertain. Trimming removed 4 bases at V and 3 bases at J, with 13 bases between. The CDR3 is made up of 15 amino acids. From germline, CDR1 is MDHEN and CDR2 SYDVKM. CDR3 DNA sequence: TGTGCCAGCAGTTCAAGCCGGGAGACCAATCAGCCCCAGCATTTT. Translation gives CASSSSRETNQPQHF.

CDR3 sequence reads: CASSMGAMPLGGQPQHF. As DNA, the CDR3 is TGTGCCAGTAGTATGGGGGCCATGCCGTTGGGGGGTCAGCCCCAGCATTTT. This sequence joins TRBV19 and TRBJ1-5; D is perhaps TRBD1 (6 bases). Germline V lookup: CDR1 LNHDA, CDR2 SQIVND (reference sequence). The germline V and J ends were trimmed by 3 bases and 6 bases, with 21 bases remaining between them. The CDR3 is 17 amino acids.

The chain recombines TRBV11-3 with TRBJ2-1; 15 bases fit TRBD2. Germline loops: CDR1 SGHNT, CDR2 YENEEA. With 5 bases clipped from V and 14 bases from J, the junction kept 10 bases outside the gene matches. The CDR3 is 15 residues long. The CDR3 sequence: CASSPGTSGRFQKFF. CDR3 sequence (DNA): TGTGCCAGCAGCCCCGGGACTAGCGGGAGGTTTCAAAAGTTCTTC.

The J gene is TRBJ2-4, the V gene TRBV29-1, with D hard to call. CDR1 is SQVTM, CDR2 ANQGSEA, per germline. This CDR3 comprises 13 residues. V was pared by 4 bases and J by 3 bases, with 10 bases between. CDR3 nucleotides: TGCAGCGTTGTAGAACCCGTCAAAAACATTCAGTACTTC. It specifies CSVVEPVKNIQYF.

This clone was observed a handful of times. This chain connects TRBV27 to TRBJ2-5, with a weak D call TRBD2 (5 bases). Trimming stripped 7 bases from V and 0 bases from J, with 15 bases between. This CDR3 has 15 residues. Germline V gives CDR1 MNHEY, CDR2 SMNVEV (reference sequence). CDR3 DNA sequence: TGTGCCAGCAAGAGCGGAACAGATTACCAAGAGACCCAGTACTTC. Translated: CASKSGTDYQETQYF.

V usage is TRBV6-1 and J usage is TRBJ2-5; 9 bases are a match to TRBD2. The junction had 8 bases not matched to a gene; V was cut back by 1 base and J by 5 bases. The CDR3 totals 16 residues. The germline V gene has CDR1 MNHNS and CDR2 SASEGT. CDR3 in DNA: TGTGCCAGCAGTGAAGGAGTACTAGCGGGTATTGAGACCCAGTACTTC. This gives the protein CASSEGVLAGIETQYF.

The sample holds one count of this clone. This sample also contains other DNA sequences that code for the same CDR3. This rearrangement joins TRBV27 to TRBJ1-1; possible D gene TRBD1, 5 bases. Between the trimmed V and J ends, which lost 8 bases and 2 bases, there was a span of 12 bases. The CDR3 contains 13 residues. Germline CDR1 and CDR2: MNHEY and SMNVEV (reference sequence). CDR3 sequence (DNA): TGTGCCAGCGGTCCAGGGCTCAACACTGAAGCTTTCTTT. This translates into CASGPGLNTEAFF.

The chain is built from TRBV25-1 and TRBJ2-3; 7 bases agree with TRBD1. The CDR3 contains 11 residues. Germline-derived CDR1 and CDR2 are MGHDK and SYGVNS. The CDR3 bases are TGTGCGACAGGGAGCACAGATACGCAGTATTTT. Translated, it gives CATGSTDTQYF.

V and J are TRBV5-1 and TRBJ2-1; 7 nucleotides agree with TRBD2. This CDR3 has 15 amino acids. Germline CDR1 SGHRS, CDR2 YFSETQ. V shed 0 bases and J 8 bases; nucleotides not matched to a gene: 8. Here the CDR3 reads CASSLVSSGEHEQFF. CDR3 nucleotides: TGCGCCAGCAGCTTGGTGTCTAGCGGCGAGCATGAGCAGTTCTTC.

The chain links TRBV29-1 to TRBJ2-3, with D maybe TRBD1 (5 bases). This CDR3 comprises 15 residues. Trimming removed 6 bases at V and 6 bases at J, with 22 bases between. Per germline, CDR1 SQVTM and CDR2 ANQGSEA. The CDR3 spells CSVPPPDSAGDTQYF. The CDR3 bases are TGCAGCGTCCCGCCCCCCGACAGCGCCGGGGATACGCAGTATTTT.

The rearrangement links TRBV7-8 to TRBJ2-1; TRBD2 aligns across 12 bases. This CDR3 contains 17 residues. The germline gives CDR1 SGHVS, CDR2 FQNEAQ. Trimming at V came to 0 bases and at J to 5 bases, leaving 5 bases not matched to a gene. The DNA for the CDR3 is TGTGCCAGCAGCTTAGCGCGGACTAGCGGGGCCAACAATGAGCAGTTCTTC. Protein: CASSLARTSGANNEQFF. Looking up the rest from reference TRBV7-8 and TRBJ2-1 gives the full variable domain: GAGVSQSPRYKVAKRGQDVALRCDPISGHVSLFWYQQALGQGPEFLTYFQNEAQLDKSGLPSDRFFAERPEGSVSTLKIQRTQQEDSAVYLCASSLARTSGANNEQFFGPGTRLTVL.

The chain links TRBV7-2 to TRBJ2-7; D ambiguous. Germline CDR1 is SGHTA and CDR2 is FQGNSA. The CDR3 length is 17 residues. V lost 5 bases, J lost 0 bases, and 20 bases lay in between. CDR3 in amino acids: CASSPSLTGFHSYEQYF. For the CDR3, the DNA is TGTGCCAGCAGCCCAAGCCTTACCGGGTTCCACTCCTACGAGCAGTACTTC.